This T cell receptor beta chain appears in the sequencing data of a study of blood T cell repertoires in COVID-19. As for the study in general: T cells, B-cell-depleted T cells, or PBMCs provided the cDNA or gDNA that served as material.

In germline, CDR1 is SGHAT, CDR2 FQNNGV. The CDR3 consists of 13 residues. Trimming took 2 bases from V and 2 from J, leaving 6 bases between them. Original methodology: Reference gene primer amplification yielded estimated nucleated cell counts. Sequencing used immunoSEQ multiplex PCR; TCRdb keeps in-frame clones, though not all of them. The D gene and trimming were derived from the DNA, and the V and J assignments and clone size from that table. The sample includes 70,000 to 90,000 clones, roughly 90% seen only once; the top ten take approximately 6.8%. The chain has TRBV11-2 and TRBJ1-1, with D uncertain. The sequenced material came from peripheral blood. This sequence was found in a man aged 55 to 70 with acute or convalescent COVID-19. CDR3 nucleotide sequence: TGTGCCAGCAGCTTAAACTCTAACACTGAAGCTTTCTTT. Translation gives CASSLNSNTEAFF.